This T cell receptor beta chain is drawn from a study of shared clonotypes between healthy human individuals. Study-level findings and limits: The four-donor shared clonotypes exceeded non-shared clonotypes in generation probability, with non-shared ones scoring lower. Naive subsets tended to show greater estimated richness than memory subsets. Only blood was sampled, and tissue TCR repertoires likely differ from blood ones.

CDR3 size: 16 residues. Germline CDR1 and CDR2: SGHTA and FQGTGA. Trimming shortened V by 1 base and J by 4 bases, and 15 bases separated the two germline ends. With regard to this clone: Antigen unknown.

TCRdb's copy holds only in-frame clones and misses some; the assay was immunoSEQ multiplex PCR. The sample includes 2 million to 2.5 million clones, about 90% of them seen just once. The TCR comes from a man aged 18-30 years in good health. Some clones in this sample may be carry-over from other donors' samples. V gene TRBV7-3 combines with J gene TRBJ2-3; D may match TRBD1 or TRBD2 (5 bases each). The material sequenced was naive CD4+ T cells from PBMCs. Subset in this sample: CD45RA+ positively selected. CDR3 bases: TGTGCCAGCAGCTTAATTCCGCAGGGAGCGCCAGATACGCAGTATTTT. This gives the protein CASSLIPQGAPDTQYF.